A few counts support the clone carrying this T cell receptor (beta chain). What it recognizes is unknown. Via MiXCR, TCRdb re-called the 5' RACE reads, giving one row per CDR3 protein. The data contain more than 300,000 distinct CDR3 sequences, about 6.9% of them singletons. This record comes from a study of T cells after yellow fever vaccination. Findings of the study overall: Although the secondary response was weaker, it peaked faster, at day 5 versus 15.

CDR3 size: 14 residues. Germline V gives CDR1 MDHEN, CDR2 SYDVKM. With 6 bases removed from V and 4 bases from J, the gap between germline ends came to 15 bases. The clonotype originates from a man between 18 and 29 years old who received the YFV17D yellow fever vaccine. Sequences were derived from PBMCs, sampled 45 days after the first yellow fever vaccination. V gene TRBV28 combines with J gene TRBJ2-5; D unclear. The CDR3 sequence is CASRMSLVIETQYF. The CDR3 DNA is TGTGCCAGCAGGATGAGTCTTGTGATAGAGACCCAGTACTTC.